These 24 T cell receptor beta chains came from one sample sequenced in a study of metastatic and nonmetastatic thyroid tumors. TCRdb re-called the PCR reads via MiXCR. This table has roughly 40,000 clones, about 16% appearing once. Thyroid surgery was performed in patients who had received no treatment beforehand. The sequenced sample was blood. These receptors all come from a female donor with papillary thyroid cancer or a benign thyroid nodule (not recorded which). Some clones in this sample may be carry-over from other donors' samples.

In this sample, this clone turned up many times. The gene calls are TRBV6-2 or TRBV6-3 and TRBJ2-5, with 16 bases that match TRBD2. The CDR3 is 16 residues long. The germline V gene encodes CDR1 MNHEY and CDR2 SVGEGT. V gave up 8 bases and J gave up 6 bases; unmatched junction bases: 9. The CDR3, as DNA: TGTGCCAGCCACAGGGGACTAGCGGGAGGGAGCAAGACCCAGTACTTC. Protein: CASHRGLAGGSKTQYF.

This clone was observed at least ten times. This sequence joins TRBV29-1 and TRBJ2-7; D may be TRBD2 (7 bases). Germline CDR1 reads SQVTM; CDR2 reads ANQGSEA. CDR3 length: 14 residues. Trimming shortened V by 6 bases and J by 5 bases, and 20 bases separated the two germline ends. CDR3: CSVQRGTKGDEQYF. The CDR3, as DNA: TGCAGCGTCCAGCGGGGAACTAAGGGGGACGAGCAGTACTTC.

In this sample, this clone turned up a few times. The rearrangement links TRBV6-1 to TRBJ1-1, with D possibly matching TRBD1 (6 bases). Germline loops: CDR1 MNHNS, CDR2 SASEGT. The germline V and J ends were trimmed by 7 bases and 0 bases, with 18 bases remaining between them. This CDR3 contains 16 residues. CDR3 bases: TGTGCCAGCACGGCTGGGCTTACAGGGATGAACACTGAAGCTTTCTTT. Translated, it gives CASTAGLTGMNTEAFF.

This sequence joins TRBV5-5 and TRBJ1-4, with TRBD1 as a possible D gene (6 bases). The germline CDR1 and CDR2 sequences are SGHKS and YYEKEE (reference sequence). The CDR3 spans 16 residues. The V end lost 4 bases, the J end lost 8 bases, and 21 bases lay between the germline ends. In nucleotides, the CDR3 is TGTGCCAGCAGCCCGGGGACCACAGGGCAGGGAGAAAAACTGTTTTTT. Its translation is CASSPGTTGQGEKLFF.

At least ten counts were recorded for this clone. The chain employs TRBV18 and TRBJ2-2; 8 bases agree with TRBD2. This CDR3 is 15 amino acids long. Trimming removed 4 bases from V and 3 bases from J; junction bases left unmatched: 4. CDR1 KGHSH and CDR2 LQKENI come from the germline V gene. CDR3 DNA sequence: TGTGCCAGCTCACGAGTACTAGCGGACACCGGGGAGCTGTTTTTT. Translating it yields CASSRVLADTGELFF.

This clone was counted at least ten times. The junction shows a germline mismatch at one end, possibly a read error. The DNA of the CDR3 is TGTGCTAGCAGCTTAGGAAGGGGCACTTACACTGAAGCTTTCTTT. Amino acids: CASSLGRGTYTEAFF. The rearrangement links TRBV7-7 to TRBJ1-1; D is possibly TRBD1 (5 bases). Germline-derived CDR1 and CDR2 are SSHAT and FNYEAQ (reference sequence). The CDR3 contains 15 residues.

In its sample, this clone is medium-sized. The chain joins TRBV15 to TRBJ2-6; D is uncertain. The CDR3 extends over 20 amino acids. Germline CDR1 reads LNHNV; CDR2 reads YYDKDF (reference sequence). V was trimmed by 0 bases and J by 1 base, leaving 19 bases between them. CDR3 DNA: TGTGCCACCAGCAGAGAAGTGGGGAAGACTCGATCTTCTGGGGCCAACGTCCTGACTTTC. Encoded protein: CATSREVGKTRSSGANVLTF.

This clone was seen at least ten times. One end of the junction is discordant with germline, which a read error may explain. Other DNA sequences of this sample code for an identical CDR3. This chain uses TRBV2 with TRBJ1-5; a weak D match, TRBD1 (6 bases). There are 15 residues in the CDR3. Germline CDR1 and CDR2: SNHLY and FYNNEI. CDR3 coding DNA: TGCGCCAGCAGTTCACAGGGTTCAGTCAATCAGCCCCAGCATTTC. Residues: CASSSQGSVNQPQHF.

This clone was counted many times. The chain is built from TRBV7-6 and TRBJ2-7, with D hard to call. The CDR3 is 13 residues long. V shed 4 bases and J shed 4 bases, with 11 bases lying between them. Per the germline V gene, CDR1 is SGHVS and CDR2 is FNYEAQ. The CDR3 here is CASSSGPPYEQYF. The CDR3 DNA sequence: TGTGCCAGCAGCTCAGGACCACCATACGAGCAGTACTTC.

In regard to this clone: At one end the junction does not follow the germline gene, possibly because of a read error. This chain connects TRBV11-2 to TRBJ2-1; TRBD1 is a possible D gene (5 bases). Germline assignment: CDR1 SGHAT and CDR2 FQNNGV. The CDR3 is 15 amino acids. The CDR3 here is CASSPRVQPYNEQFF. In DNA form, the CDR3 reads TGTGCCAGCAGCCCCAGGGTACAGCCCTACAATGAGCAGTTTTTC. The full variable domain, in which reference TRBV11-2 and TRBJ2-1 provide the parts outside the CDR3, is EAGVAQSPRYKIIEKRQSVAFWCNPISGHATLYWYQQILGQGPKLLIQFQNNGVVDDSQLPKDRFSAERLKGVDSTLKIQPAKLEDSAVYLCASSPRVQPYNEQFFGPGTRLTVL.

In this sample, this clone turned up many times. This sequence joins TRBV20-1 and TRBJ1-6; D is uncertain. Trimming left V 5 bases short and J 0 bases short, with 14 bases between. The CDR3 sequence is 16 residues long. Germline CDR1 is DFQATT and CDR2 is SNEGSKA (reference sequence). CDR3 protein: CSAFPGTGSYNSPLHF. CDR3 bases: TGCAGTGCTTTCCCCGGCACCGGCTCCTATAATTCACCCCTCCACTTT.

The V and J genes are TRBV30 and TRBJ2-7; D is uncertain. V was shortened by 2 bases and J by 7 bases, with 30 bases between the two germline ends. The CDR3 consists of 18 residues. Germline-derived CDR1 and CDR2 are GTSNPN and SVGIG (reference sequence). Here the CDR3 DNA reads TGTGCCTGGAGTCTTGGTGCTCCCTCCAAGGGCCCCCGTGTGGAGCAGTACTTC. This translates into CAWSLGAPSKGPRVEQYF.

This clone was seen repeatedly, ten times or more. The rearrangement joins TRBV28 to TRBJ1-2; 8 nucleotides align to TRBD1. The junction had 8 bases not matched to a gene; V was cut back by 3 bases and J by 8 bases. This CDR3 has 14 amino acids. CDR1 and CDR2 from the germline V gene are MDHEN and SYDVKM. This CDR3 reads CASSLSRTGPGYTF. The CDR3 nucleotides read TGTGCCAGCAGTTTGTCCAGGACAGGGCCCGGCTACACCTTC.

This clone was picked up many times. V usage is TRBV20-1 and J usage is TRBJ2-3, with a tentative D call TRBD2 (6 bases). Germline CDR1 reads DFQATT; CDR2 reads SNEGSKA (reference sequence). V lost 5 bases, J lost 1 base, and 13 bases lay in between. The CDR3 is 14 residues long. The CDR3 DNA reads as TGCAGTGCTTATTACGGGGAGGGCACAGATACGCAGTATTTT. This gives the protein CSAYYGEGTDTQYF.

The chain has TRBV7-8 and TRBJ2-7; D remains ambiguous. The CDR3 contains 15 residues. The germline gives CDR1 SGHVS, CDR2 FQNEAQ. V shed 5 bases and J shed 7 bases, with 21 bases lying between them. Written as DNA, the CDR3 is TGTGCCAGCAGCGACCCCCTGGGGTCAGTAGGGGAGCAGTACTTC. Amino acids: CASSDPLGSVGEQYF.

This clone was seen repeatedly, ten times or more. DNA for the CDR3: TGTGCCAGCGGACTAGCGGGAGGCACAGATACGCAGTATTTT. This sequence encodes CASGLAGGTDTQYF. V gene TRBV6-1 combines with J gene TRBJ2-3, with 13 nucleotides matching TRBD2. Trimming at V came to 8 bases and at J to 1 base, leaving 0 bases not matched to a gene. The CDR3 contains 14 residues. Germline loops: CDR1 MNHNS, CDR2 SASEGT.

There are many counts of this clone. The rearrangement joins TRBV7-2 to TRBJ2-1, with D maybe TRBD2 (8 bases). Deletions cut 5 bases from V and 1 base from J, with 21 bases between. The CDR3 covers 18 residues. Germline values: CDR1 SGHTA, CDR2 FQGNSA. The CDR3 spells CASSPQGVTGGSYNEQFF. CDR3 sequence (DNA): TGTGCCAGCAGCCCTCAGGGGGTGACGGGAGGGTCCTACAATGAGCAGTTCTTC.

This clone appeared many times. The chain carries TRBV20-1 and TRBJ1-2; D possibly corresponds to TRBD1 (6 bases). The germline V gene encodes CDR1 DFQATT and CDR2 SNEGSKA (reference sequence). The V and J ends lost 0 bases and 3 bases respectively, with 11 bases between them. This CDR3 is 14 amino acids long. The DNA of the CDR3 is TGCAGTGCTAGAGATCCGAACAGGGACTATGGCTACACCTTC. This codes for CSARDPNRDYGYTF.

This clone occurred many times. The gene calls are TRBV27 and TRBJ2-3; perhaps D is TRBD1 or TRBD2 (5 bases each). The CDR3 is 17 residues long. Germline V gene sequence: CDR1 MNHEY, CDR2 SMNVEV (reference sequence). Trimming removed 1 base at V and 0 bases at J, with 14 bases between. The CDR3 DNA is TGTGCCAGCAGTTTATGGGGGACCCAAGGAAGCACAGATACGCAGTATTTT. It codes for CASSLWGTQGSTDTQYF.

There are a few counts of this clone. The gene calls are TRBV6-2 or TRBV6-3 and TRBJ1-1, with D maybe TRBD1 (5 bases). The CDR3 is made up of 13 amino acids. Germline V gene data show CDR1 as MNHEY and CDR2 as SVGEGT. The V gene lost 3 bases and the J gene lost 3 bases, with 8 bases spanning the gap. The chain's CDR3 is CASSYSRDTEAFF. The DNA for the CDR3 is TGTGCCAGCAGTTATTCCAGGGACACTGAAGCTTTCTTT.

This clone is termed medium-sized. The V gene is TRBV6-2 or TRBV6-3, the J gene TRBJ2-7; D is uncertain. The CDR3 is made up of 12 amino acids. Trimming left V 4 bases short and J 4 bases short, with 8 bases between. Germline V gene sequence: CDR1 MNHEY, CDR2 SVGEGT. This chain's CDR3 is CASSWAAYEQYF. The CDR3 coding sequence is TGTGCCAGCAGTTGGGCGGCATACGAGCAGTACTTC.

The chain joins TRBV7-2 to TRBJ2-7; 7 bases align to TRBD1. The germline V gene has CDR1 SGHTA and CDR2 FQGNSA. The CDR3 contains 14 residues. Trimming removed 10 bases from V and 2 bases from J; junction bases left unmatched: 11. CDR3 sequence reads: CAIIFLGQTYEQYF. CDR3 sequence (DNA): TGTGCCATCATCTTTTTGGGACAGACCTACGAGCAGTACTTC.

The count of this clone is one. This chain joins TRBV4-2 and TRBJ2-7, with TRBD2 matching over 12 bases. This CDR3 has 16 amino acids. After removal of 0 bases from V and 3 bases from J, the junction contained 3 bases not matched to a gene. CDR1 is LGHNA and CDR2 is YNFKEQ in the germline V gene. The CDR3 region has the DNA TGTGCCAGCAGCCAAGATTCGACTAGCGGGGGCTACGAGCAGTACTTC. It yields the protein CASSQDSTSGGYEQYF.

This clone was counted ten times or more. In DNA form, the CDR3 reads TGCGCCAGCAGCCACCATGGCTACGAGCAGTACTTC. Protein product: CASSHHGYEQYF. The chain joins TRBV4-1 to TRBJ2-7, with D uncertain. Trimming took off 3 bases at V and 3 bases at J, with 6 bases between the two ends. Germline V gene data show CDR1 as MGHRA and CDR2 as YSYEKL. The CDR3 covers 12 residues.